This T cell receptor (beta chain) was documented in a study of blood T cells in healthy people across ages. Comment on this clonotype: The antigen is unknown.

This CDR3 spans 14 amino acids. Germline lookup yields CDR1 SGHTA and CDR2 FQGNSA. Losses at the gene ends were 4 bases for V and 6 bases for J; bases not matched to a gene: 5. General study results and limits: Considered underestimates were the diversity estimates obtained from one million T cells.

Then a second PCR, running about 7 to 11 cycles, was carried out with a sample-barcoded 5' primer and a J-beta primer mix. Every single cDNA molecule received a tag from a template-switch adaptor with 12 random nucleotides. TCRdb analysed the 5' RACE reads with MiXCR anew, one entry per CDR3 protein. Of 550,000 to 750,000 distinct CDR3 sequences listed, roughly 21% were seen once; the top ten hold roughly 3.6%. The rearrangement uses TRBV7-2 and TRBJ2-4; 8 nucleotides match TRBD1. Sequencing was performed on blood. The origin of this receptor is a man in his sixties or seventies in good health. DNA for the CDR3: TGTGCCAGCAGCTCGTACGACAGGGGAAACATTCAGTACTTC. Amino acid sequence: CASSSYDRGNIQYF.